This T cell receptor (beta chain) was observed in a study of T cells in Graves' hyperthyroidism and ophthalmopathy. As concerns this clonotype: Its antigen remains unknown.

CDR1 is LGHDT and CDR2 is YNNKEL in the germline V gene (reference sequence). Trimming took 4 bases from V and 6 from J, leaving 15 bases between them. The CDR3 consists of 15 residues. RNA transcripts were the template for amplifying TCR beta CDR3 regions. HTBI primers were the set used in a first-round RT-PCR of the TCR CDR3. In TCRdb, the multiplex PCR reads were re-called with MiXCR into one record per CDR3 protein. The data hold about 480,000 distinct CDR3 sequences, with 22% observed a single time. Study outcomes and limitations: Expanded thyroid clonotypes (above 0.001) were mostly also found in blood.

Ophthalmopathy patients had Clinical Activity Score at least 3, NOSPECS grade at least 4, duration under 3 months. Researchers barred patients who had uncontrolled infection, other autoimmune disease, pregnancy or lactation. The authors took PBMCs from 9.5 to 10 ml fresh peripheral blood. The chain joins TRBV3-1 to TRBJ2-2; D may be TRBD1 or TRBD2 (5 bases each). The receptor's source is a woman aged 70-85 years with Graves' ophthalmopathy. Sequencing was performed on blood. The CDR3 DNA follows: TGTGCCAGCAGCCCTAAGGTGGGGGTTTCCGGGGAGCTGTTTTTT. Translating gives CASSPKVGVSGELFF.